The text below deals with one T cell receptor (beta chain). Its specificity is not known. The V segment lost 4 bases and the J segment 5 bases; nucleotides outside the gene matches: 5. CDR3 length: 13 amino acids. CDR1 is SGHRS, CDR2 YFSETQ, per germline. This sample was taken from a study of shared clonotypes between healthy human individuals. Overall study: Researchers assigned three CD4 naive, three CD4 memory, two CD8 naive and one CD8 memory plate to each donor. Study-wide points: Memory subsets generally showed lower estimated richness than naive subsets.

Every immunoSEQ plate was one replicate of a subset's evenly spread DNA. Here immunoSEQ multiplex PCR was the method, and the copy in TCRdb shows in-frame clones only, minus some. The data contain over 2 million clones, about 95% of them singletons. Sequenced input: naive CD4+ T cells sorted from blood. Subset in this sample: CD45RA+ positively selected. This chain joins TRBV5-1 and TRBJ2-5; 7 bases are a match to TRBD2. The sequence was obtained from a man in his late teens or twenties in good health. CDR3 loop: CASSPTSPETQYF. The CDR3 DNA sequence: TGCGCCAGCAGCCCGACTAGCCCCGAGACCCAGTACTTC.